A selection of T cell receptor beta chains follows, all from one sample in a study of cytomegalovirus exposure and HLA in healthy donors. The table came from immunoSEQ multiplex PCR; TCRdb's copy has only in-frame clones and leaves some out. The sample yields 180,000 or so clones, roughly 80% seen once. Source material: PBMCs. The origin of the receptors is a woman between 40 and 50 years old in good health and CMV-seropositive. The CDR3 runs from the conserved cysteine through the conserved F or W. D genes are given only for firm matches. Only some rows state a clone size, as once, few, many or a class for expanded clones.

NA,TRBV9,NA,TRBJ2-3,CASSVGSSDSTDTQYF,TGTGCCAGCAGCGTAGGTTCTAGCGATAGCACAGATACGCAGTATTTT
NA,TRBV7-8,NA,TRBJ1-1,CASSPVGGLAFF,TGTGCCAGCAGCCCGGTGGGAGGGTTGGCTTTCTTT
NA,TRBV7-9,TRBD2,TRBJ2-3,CASSEGLADADTQYF,TGTGCCAGCAGCGAGGGACTAGCGGATGCAGATACGCAGTATTTT
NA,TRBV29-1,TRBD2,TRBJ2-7,CSVDGTSELRHPYEQYF,TGCAGCGTTGACGGGACTAGCGAGCTTCGACACCCGTACGAGCAGTACTTC
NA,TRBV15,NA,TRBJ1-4,CATSPMGGLNEKLFF,TGTGCCACCAGCCCCATGGGGGGGCTTAATGAAAAACTGTTTTTT
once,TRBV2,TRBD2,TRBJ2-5,CASSPGLAGGRETQYF,TGTGCCAGCAGCCCAGGACTAGCGGGAGGTCGAGAGACCCAGTACTTC
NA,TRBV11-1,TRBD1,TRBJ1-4,CASSTGQGPTNEKLFF,TGTGCCAGCAGCACCGGACAGGGGCCAACTAATGAAAAACTGTTTTTT
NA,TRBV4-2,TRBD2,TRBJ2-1,CASSHEAGGPWGEQFF,TGTGCCAGCAGCCACGAAGCGGGAGGCCCCTGGGGTGAGCAGTTCTTC
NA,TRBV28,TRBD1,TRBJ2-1,CATSTGGTYNEQFF,TGTGCCACCTCGACAGGGGGGACCTACAATGAGCAGTTCTTC
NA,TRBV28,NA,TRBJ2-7,CASSPHRTVYEQYF,TGTGCCAGCAGCCCCCATAGGACAGTCTACGAGCAGTACTTC
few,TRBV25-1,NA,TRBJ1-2,CASSWEAVWTF,TGTGCCAGCAGTTGGGAGGCCGTCTGGACCTTC
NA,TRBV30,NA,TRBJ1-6,CAWSGQGNPPLHF,TGTGCCTGGAGTGGGCAGGGAAATCCACCCCTCCACTTT
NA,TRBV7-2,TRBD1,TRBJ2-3,CASSFRQGRSTDTQYF,TGTGCCAGCAGCTTCAGACAGGGGCGAAGCACAGATACGCAGTATTTT
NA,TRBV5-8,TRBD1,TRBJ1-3,CASSLFRRDRGNTIYF,TGTGCCAGCAGCTTATTCCGCCGGGACAGGGGAAACACCATATATTTT
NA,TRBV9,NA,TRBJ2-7,CASSEGQFSYEQYF,TGTGCCAGCAGCGAGGGACAATTCTCCTACGAGCAGTACTTC
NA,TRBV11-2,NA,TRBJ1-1,CASSFLLSNTEAFF,TGTGCCAGCAGCTTTCTCCTGAGTAACACTGAAGCTTTCTTT
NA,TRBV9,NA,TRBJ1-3,CASSVPPGDTIYF,TGTGCCAGCAGCGTCCCCCCCGGGGACACCATATATTTT
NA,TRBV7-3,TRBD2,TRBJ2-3,CASSLTSGGGGYTDTQYF,TGTGCCAGCAGCTTAACTAGCGGGGGTGGGGGATACACAGATACGCAGTATTTT
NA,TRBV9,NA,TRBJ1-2,CASSPRGGVSGYTF,TGTGCCAGCAGCCCCCGAGGGGGGGTAAGCGGCTACACCTTC
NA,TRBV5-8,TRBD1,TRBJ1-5,CASSLSGQAPPGQPQHF,TGTGCCAGCAGCCTTTCGGGACAGGCCCCGCCGGGGCAGCCCCAGCATTTT
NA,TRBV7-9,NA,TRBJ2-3,CASSLVRDTDTQYF,TGTGCCAGCAGCTTAGTTCGGGACACAGATACGCAGTATTTT
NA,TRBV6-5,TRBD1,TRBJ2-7,CASSYRDRGLHEQYF,TGTGCCAGCAGTTACCGGGACAGGGGGCTCCACGAGCAGTACTTC
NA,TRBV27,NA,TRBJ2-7,CASSFSGPGEQYF,TGTGCCAGCAGTTTCTCCGGTCCAGGAGAGCAGTACTTC
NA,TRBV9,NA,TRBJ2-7,CASSAGQFRYEQYF,TGTGCCAGCAGCGCTGGACAGTTTCGCTACGAGCAGTACTTC
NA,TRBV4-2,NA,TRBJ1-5,CASSQAFQGGQPQHF,TGTGCCAGCAGCCAAGCTTTCCAGGGCGGTCAGCCCCAGCATTTT
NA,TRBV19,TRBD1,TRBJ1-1,CASGRDRDTEAFF,TGTGCCAGTGGCCGGGACAGGGATACTGAAGCTTTCTTT
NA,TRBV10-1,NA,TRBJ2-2,CASSEFSDTLTGELFF,TGCGCCAGCAGTGAGTTTTCGGACACCTTGACCGGGGAGCTGTTTTTT
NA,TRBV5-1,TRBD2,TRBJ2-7,CASSHGGPAGAYEQYF,TGCGCCAGCAGTCACGGCGGTCCAGCGGGAGCCTACGAGCAGTACTTC
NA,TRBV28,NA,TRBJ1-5,CACLGGALYSNQPQHF,TGTGCCTGCCTTGGCGGGGCGTTATATAGCAATCAGCCCCAGCATTTT
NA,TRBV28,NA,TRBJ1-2,CASSLTPQGYYGYTF,TGTGCCAGCAGTCTAACCCCACAGGGCTATTATGGCTACACCTTC
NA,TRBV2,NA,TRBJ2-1,CASSGGHYNEQFF,TGTGCCAGCAGTGGCGGACACTACAATGAGCAGTTCTTC
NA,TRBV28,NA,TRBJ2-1,CATQDPNGNEQFF,TGTGCCACCCAGGATCCTAATGGGAATGAGCAGTTCTTC
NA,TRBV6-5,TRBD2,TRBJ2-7,CASSYGTSGYEQYF,TGTGCCAGCAGTTACGGGACTAGCGGCTACGAGCAGTACTTC
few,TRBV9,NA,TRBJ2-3,CASSSIGASTDTQYF,TGTGCCAGCAGCTCTATCGGTGCTAGCACAGATACGCAGTATTTT
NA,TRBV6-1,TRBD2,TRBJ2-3,CASTYSGRAEDTQYF,TGTGCCAGCACTTATAGCGGGAGGGCCGAAGATACGCAGTATTTT
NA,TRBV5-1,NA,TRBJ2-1,CASSLRSDSSYNEQFF,TGCGCCAGCAGCTTGAGAAGCGACAGCTCCTACAATGAGCAGTTCTTC
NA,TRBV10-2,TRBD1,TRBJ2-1,CASTQGARRYNEQFF,TGCGCCAGCACCCAGGGGGCTAGGCGTTACAATGAGCAGTTCTTC
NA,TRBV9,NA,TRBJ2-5,CASSVARGRGETQYF,TGTGCCAGCAGCGTAGCAAGGGGGAGGGGGGAGACCCAGTACTTC
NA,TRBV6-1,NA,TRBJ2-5,CASTPGTSLETQYF,TGTGCCAGCACCCCCGGGACTTCATTGGAGACCCAGTACTTC
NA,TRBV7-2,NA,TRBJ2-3,CASSSGTSRDTQYF,TGTGCCAGCAGCTCAGGAACTAGTAGGGATACGCAGTATTTT